The subject of this entry is one T cell receptor (beta chain). Its specificity is not known. The data were obtained in a study of blood T cells in healthy people across ages. Total RNA was isolated from each sample in quantities of at least 6 micrograms. Germline V gene lookup returns CDR1 DFQATT and CDR2 SNEGSKA (reference sequence). The CDR3 is made up of 10 amino acids. Primed by a sample-barcoded 5' primer and a J-beta primer mix, a second PCR proceeded for about 7 to 11 cycles. Each CDR3 protein is one row after TCRdb ran MiXCR on the 5' RACE reads. The sample includes 890,000 or so distinct CDR3 sequences, approximately 59% of them seen just once. General study results and limits: When set beside aged donors, long-lived donors presented more naive CD4+ cells and higher diversity. From one million sequenced T cells, diversity estimates were lower bounds. Without sorted subsets, naive and antigen-experienced compartments could not be conclusively compared.

The sequenced material came from blood. The chain has TRBV20-1 and TRBJ2-4; D is ambiguous. The DNA end is a closer match to TRBJ2-7, so the J assignment may be wrong. The sequence was obtained from a man aged 25-45 years in good health. The CDR3 here is CSAGVDEQYF. DNA of the CDR3: TGCAGTGCTGGGGTGGACGAGCAGTACTTC.